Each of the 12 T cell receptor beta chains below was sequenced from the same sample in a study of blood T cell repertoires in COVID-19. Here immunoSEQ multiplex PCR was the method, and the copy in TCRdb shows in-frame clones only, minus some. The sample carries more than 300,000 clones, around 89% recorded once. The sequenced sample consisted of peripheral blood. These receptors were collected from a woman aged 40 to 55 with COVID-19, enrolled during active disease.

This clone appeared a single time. CDR3 protein: CASSKGGLAGINTGELFF. CDR3 nucleotide sequence: TGTGCCAGCAGCAAAGGCGGACTAGCGGGGATTAACACCGGGGAGCTGTTTTTT. The chain is built from TRBV21-1 and TRBJ2-2; no DNA check was done on the table's D call, TRBD2. TRBV21-1 is classified as a pseudogene. This CDR3 has 18 residues.

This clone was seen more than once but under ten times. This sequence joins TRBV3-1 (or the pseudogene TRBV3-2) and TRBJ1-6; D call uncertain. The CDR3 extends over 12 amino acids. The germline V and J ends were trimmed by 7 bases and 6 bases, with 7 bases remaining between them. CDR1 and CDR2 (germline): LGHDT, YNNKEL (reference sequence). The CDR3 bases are TGTGCCAGCACCTCGTCTAATTCACCCCTCCACTTT. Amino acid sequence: CASTSSNSPLHF.

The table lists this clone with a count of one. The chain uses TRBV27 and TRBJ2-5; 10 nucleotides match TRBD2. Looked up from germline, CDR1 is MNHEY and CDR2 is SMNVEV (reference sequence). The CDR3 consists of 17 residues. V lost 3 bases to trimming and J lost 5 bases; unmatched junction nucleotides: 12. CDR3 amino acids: CASSLQSGRARGETQYF. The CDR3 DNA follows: TGTGCCAGCAGTTTGCAGAGCGGGAGGGCTCGAGGGGAGACCCAGTACTTC.

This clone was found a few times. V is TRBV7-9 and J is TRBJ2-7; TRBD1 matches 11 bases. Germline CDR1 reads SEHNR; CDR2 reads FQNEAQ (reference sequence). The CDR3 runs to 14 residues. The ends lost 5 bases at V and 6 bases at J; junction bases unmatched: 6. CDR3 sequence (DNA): TGTGCCAGCAGCATCATGGGACAGGGGGGCGAGCAGTACTTC. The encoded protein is CASSIMGQGGEQYF. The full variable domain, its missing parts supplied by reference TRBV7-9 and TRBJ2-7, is DTGVSQNPRHKITKRGQNVTFRCDPISEHNRLYWYRQTLGQGPEFLTYFQNEAQLEKSRLLSDRFSAERPKGSFSTLEIQRTEQGDSAMYLCASSIMGQGGEQYFGPGTRLTVT.

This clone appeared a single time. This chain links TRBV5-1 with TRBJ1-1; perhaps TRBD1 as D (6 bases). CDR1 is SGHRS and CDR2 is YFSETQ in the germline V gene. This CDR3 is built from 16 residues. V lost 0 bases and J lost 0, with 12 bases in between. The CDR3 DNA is TGCGCCAGCAGCTTGGACCCCAGGGGTTTGAACACTGAAGCTTTCTTT. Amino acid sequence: CASSLDPRGLNTEAFF.

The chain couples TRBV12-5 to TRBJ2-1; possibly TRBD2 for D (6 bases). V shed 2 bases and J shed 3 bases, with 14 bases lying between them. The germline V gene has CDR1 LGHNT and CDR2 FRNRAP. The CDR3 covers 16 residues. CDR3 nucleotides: TGTGCTAGTGGTTTGACCCTCGGGGGAGGCTACAATGAGCAGTTCTTC. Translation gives CASGLTLGGGYNEQFF.

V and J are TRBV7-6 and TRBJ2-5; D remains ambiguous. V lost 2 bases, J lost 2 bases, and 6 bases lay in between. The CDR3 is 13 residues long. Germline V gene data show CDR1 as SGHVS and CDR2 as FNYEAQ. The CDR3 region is CASSLILQETQYF. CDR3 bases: TGTGCCAGCAGCTTAATTTTACAAGAGACCCAGTACTTC.

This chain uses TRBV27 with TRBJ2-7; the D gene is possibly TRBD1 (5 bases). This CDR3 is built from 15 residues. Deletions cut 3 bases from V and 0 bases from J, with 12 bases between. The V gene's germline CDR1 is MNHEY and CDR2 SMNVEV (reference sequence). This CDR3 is CASSFQGLSSYEQYF. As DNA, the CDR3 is TGTGCCAGCAGTTTTCAGGGCCTAAGCTCCTACGAGCAGTACTTC.

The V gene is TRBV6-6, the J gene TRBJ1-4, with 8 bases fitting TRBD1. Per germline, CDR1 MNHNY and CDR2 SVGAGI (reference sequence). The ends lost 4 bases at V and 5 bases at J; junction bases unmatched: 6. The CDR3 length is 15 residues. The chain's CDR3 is CASSFRTGNNEKLFF. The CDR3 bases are TGTGCCAGCAGTTTCCGGACAGGGAACAATGAAAAACTGTTTTTT.

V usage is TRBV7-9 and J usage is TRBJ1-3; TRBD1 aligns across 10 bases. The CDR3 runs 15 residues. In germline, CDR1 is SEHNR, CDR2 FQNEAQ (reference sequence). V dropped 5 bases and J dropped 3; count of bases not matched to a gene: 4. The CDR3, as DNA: TGTGCCAGCAGCGACAGGGGGCTTTATGGAAACACCATATATTTT. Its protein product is CASSDRGLYGNTIYF.

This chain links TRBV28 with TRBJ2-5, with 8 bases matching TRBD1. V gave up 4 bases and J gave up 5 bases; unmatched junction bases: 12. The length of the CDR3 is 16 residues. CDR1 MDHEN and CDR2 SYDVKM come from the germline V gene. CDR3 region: CASSSPTGQERETQYF. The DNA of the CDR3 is TGTGCCAGCAGTTCGCCGACGGGACAGGAGAGGGAGACCCAGTACTTC. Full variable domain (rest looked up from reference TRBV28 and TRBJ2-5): DVKVTQSSRYLVKRTGEKVFLECVQDMDHENMFWYRQDPGLGLRLIYFSYDVKMKEKGDIPEGYSVSREKKERFSLILESASTNQTSMYLCASSSPTGQERETQYFGPGTRLLVL.

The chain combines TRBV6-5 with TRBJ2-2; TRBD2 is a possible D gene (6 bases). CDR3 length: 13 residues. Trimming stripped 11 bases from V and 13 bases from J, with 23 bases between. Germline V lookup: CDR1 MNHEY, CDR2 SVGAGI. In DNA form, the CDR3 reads TGTGCCGTCAGGGCTAGCGAAATCGAGGGGCTGTTTTTT. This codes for CAVRASEIEGLFF.